Sequencing of this TCR beta chain was carried out in a study of lymphopenia after photon versus proton radiotherapy. V gave up 0 bases and J gave up 6 bases, with 8 bases separating them. The germline V gene encodes CDR1 MNHEY and CDR2 SVGAGI. CDR3 length: 13 residues. TCRdb keeps only in-frame clones here, not all; method: immunoSEQ multiplex PCR. The table lists 150,000 or so clones, approximately 90% of them singletons. The sequenced sample was peripheral blood, obtained from a patient treated with photon-based radiotherapy. The clonotype was recovered from a man aged 50 to 60 with gastric cancer. The genes are TRBV6-5 and TRBJ1-1; D not certain. The CDR3 protein is CASSYSRTSEAFF. For the CDR3, the DNA is TGTGCCAGCAGTTACTCGCGGACTTCTGAAGCTTTCTTT.